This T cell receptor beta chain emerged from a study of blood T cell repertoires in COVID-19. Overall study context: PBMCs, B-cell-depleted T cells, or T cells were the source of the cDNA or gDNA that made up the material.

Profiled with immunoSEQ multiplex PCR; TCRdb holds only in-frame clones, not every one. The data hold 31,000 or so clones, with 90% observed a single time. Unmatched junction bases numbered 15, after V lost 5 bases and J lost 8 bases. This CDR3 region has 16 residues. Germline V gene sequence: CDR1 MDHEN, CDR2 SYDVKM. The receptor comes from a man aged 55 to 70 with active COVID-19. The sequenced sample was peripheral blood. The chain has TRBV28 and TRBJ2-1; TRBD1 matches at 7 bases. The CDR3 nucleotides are TGTGCCAGCAGTAGCCAGGGTGACAGGGTTTTTGATGAGCAGTTCTTC. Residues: CASSSQGDRVFDEQFF.